A single sample is the source of the 10 T cell receptor beta chains below, sequenced in a study of cytotoxic CD8 clonotypes in ibrutinib-treated CLL. Clones were sequenced by immunoSEQ multiplex PCR, and TCRdb holds only the in-frame ones, with some missing. The repertoire consists of about 200,000 clones, with around 70% occurring once and the leading ten covering about 6.4%. Material: PBMCs, obtained after 12 months of ibrutinib treatment. Receptor source: a human donor with chronic lymphocytic leukemia.

In DNA, the CDR3 is TGTGCCAGCAGCGGGCCGAATGAGCAGTTCTTC. Translating it yields CASSGPNEQFF. V gene TRBV7-9 combines with J gene TRBJ2-1; D is undetermined. This CDR3 comprises 11 residues. Between the trimmed V and J ends, which lost 5 bases and 7 bases, there was a span of 6 bases. The germline V gene encodes CDR1 SEHNR and CDR2 FQNEAQ (reference sequence).

This clone has a handful of counts. One junction end disagrees with the germline gene, perhaps due to a read error. The chain recombines TRBV6-5 with TRBJ1-6, with unresolved D. The CDR3 length is 16 residues. Germline values: CDR1 MNHEY, CDR2 SVGAGI. CDR3 sequence reads: CASSNSGGRTNSPLHF. The CDR3 coding sequence is TGTGCCAGCAGTAACTCCGGCGGACGGACTAATTCACCCCTCCACTTT.

J is TRBJ2-1 and V is TRBV28, with 8 bases lining up with TRBD1. In germline, CDR1 is MDHEN, CDR2 SYDVKM. The length of the CDR3 is 15 residues. V was clipped by 1 base and J by 14 bases; unmatched bases: 13. In DNA, the CDR3 is TGTGCCAGCAGTTTATTAGCAGGGGGCGACATCTACGAGTTCTTC. Translation gives CASSLLAGGDIYEFF.

This clone has a handful of counts. The rearrangement links TRBV9 to TRBJ2-3, with 12 bases aligning to TRBD2. V lost 4 bases and J lost 2; bases outside the gene matches: 5. The CDR3 sequence is 16 residues long. The germline V gene encodes CDR1 SGDLS and CDR2 YYNGEE. The DNA for the CDR3 is TGTGCCAGCAGCCCCTGGACTAGCGGGGTCACAGATACGCAGTATTTT. Protein: CASSPWTSGVTDTQYF.

The V call is TRBV7-2, the J call TRBJ2-3, with D possibly TRBD2 on 6 matching bases. Germline values: CDR1 SGHTA, CDR2 FQGNSA. The CDR3 length is 15 residues. With 3 bases removed from V and 7 bases from J, the gap between germline ends came to 17 bases. CDR3 loop: CASSLGGRKLNTQYF. CDR3 DNA: TGTGCCAGCAGCTTGGGGGGAAGGAAACTGAATACGCAGTATTTT.

This chain links TRBV6-6 with TRBJ2-7, with TRBD2 matching 15 bases. With 5 bases clipped from V and 7 bases from J, the junction kept 9 bases outside the gene matches. Per germline, CDR1 MNHNY and CDR2 SVGAGI (reference sequence). CDR3 length: 16 amino acids. In DNA form, the CDR3 reads TGTGCCAGCAGTCCCCGGACTAGCGGGAGGGCATGGGAGCAGTACTTC. It translates to CASSPRTSGRAWEQYF.

This clone appeared once. The chain uses TRBV7-9 and TRBJ1-5, with a weak D call TRBD1 (5 bases). The germline CDR1 and CDR2 sequences are SEHNR and FQNEAQ (reference sequence). Trimming left V 5 bases short and J 9 bases short, with 17 bases between. This CDR3 has 14 residues. CDR3 nucleotide sequence: TGTGCCAGCAGCCCCGGTGGGGGATGGAGGCCCCAGCATTTT. This encodes CASSPGGGWRPQHF.

The V call is TRBV5-1, the J call TRBJ1-2; D is perhaps TRBD1 (5 bases). The CDR3 contains 14 residues. From germline, CDR1 is SGHRS and CDR2 YFSETQ. V was clipped by 0 bases and J by 7 bases, with 13 bases between them. This chain's CDR3 is CASSLASSGSGYTF. CDR3 nucleotides: TGCGCCAGCAGCTTGGCCTCGTCAGGGAGTGGCTACACCTTC.

The table lists this clone with a few counts. This chain links TRBV6-5 with TRBJ1-6, with D possibly matching TRBD1 (5 bases). The CDR3 covers 13 residues. Trimming removed 7 bases from V and 7 bases from J, with 11 bases in between. Germline V gene data show CDR1 as MNHEY and CDR2 as SVGAGI. The CDR3 DNA follows: TGTGCCAGCACCCTCTCAGGGAATTCACCCCTCCACTTT. This codes for CASTLSGNSPLHF.

The chain employs TRBV5-1 and TRBJ1-2; 12 bases agree with TRBD1. Germline V gene data show CDR1 as SGHRS and CDR2 as YFSETQ. J gave up 3 bases and V 0 bases, and 9 bases lay outside the gene matches. The length of the CDR3 is 18 residues. CDR3 loop: CASSLGPGQGAGDYGYTF. The CDR3 nucleotides read TGCGCCAGCAGCTTGGGACCGGGACAGGGGGCTGGCGACTATGGCTACACCTTC.